These 26 T cell receptor beta chains were sequenced from one sample in a study of cytomegalovirus exposure and HLA in healthy donors. PCR employed 60 Vbeta and 13 Jbeta primers. Generated by immunoSEQ multiplex PCR, the TCRdb table keeps only in-frame clones and is missing some. The repertoire consists of fewer than 200,000 clones, with approximately 80% occurring once and the leading ten covering roughly an eighth. The sequencing input was PBMCs. Receptors were obtained from a woman younger than 45 in good health and CMV-seropositive.

In DNA, the CDR3 is TGTGCCAGCACCATTCCGGGACTATACAACAATGAGCAGTTCTTC. Protein product: CASTIPGLYNNEQFF. The rearrangement links TRBV28 to TRBJ2-1; 7 bases are a match to TRBD2. This CDR3 region has 15 residues. Germline assignment: CDR1 MDHEN and CDR2 SYDVKM. V lost 7 bases and J lost 5; bases outside the gene matches: 11.

The chain joins TRBV6-6 to TRBJ2-5, with 12 bases fitting TRBD2. Germline-derived CDR1 and CDR2 are MNHNY and SVGAGI (reference sequence). This CDR3 has 16 residues. The V segment lost 4 bases and the J segment 4 bases; nucleotides outside the gene matches: 7. The DNA for the CDR3 is TGTGCCAGCAGTTCCCTGACTAGCGGGAGACCAGAGACCCAGTACTTC. Translation: CASSSLTSGRPETQYF.

The chain carries TRBV28 and TRBJ2-2; 8 bases agree with TRBD2. Germline-derived CDR1 and CDR2 are MDHEN and SYDVKM. V was clipped by 1 base and J by 5 bases; unmatched bases: 3. The CDR3 runs to 15 residues. In DNA form, the CDR3 reads TGTGCCAGCAGTTTATCTAGCGGGTTTACCGGGGAGCTGTTTTTT. Encoded protein: CASSLSSGFTGELFF.

This chain uses TRBV4-2 with TRBJ2-1; 8 bases are a match to TRBD2. V shed 1 base, J shed 10 bases, and the junction held 0 bases outside the gene matches. Per the germline V gene, CDR1 is LGHNA and CDR2 is YNFKEQ. The CDR3 runs to 12 residues. This chain's CDR3 is CASSQAGGEQFF. The CDR3 nucleotides read TGTGCCAGCAGCCAAGCGGGGGGGGAGCAGTTCTTC.

The chain links TRBV2 to TRBJ2-5; 10 nucleotides agree with TRBD2. J was trimmed by 1 base and V by 9 bases; bases with no gene match: 2. Germline CDR1 reads SNHLY; CDR2 reads FYNNEI. CDR3 length: 13 residues. DNA for the CDR3: TGTGCCAGTCTAGCGGGGGCCCAAGAGACCCAGTACTTC. Its translation is CASLAGAQETQYF. The full variable domain, in which reference TRBV2 and TRBJ2-5 provide the parts outside the CDR3, is EPEVTQTPSHQVTQMGQEVILRCVPISNHLYFYWYRQILGQKVEFLVSFYNNEISEKSEIFDDQFSVERPDGSNFTLKIRSTKLEDSAMYFCASLAGAQETQYFGPGTRLLVL.

The chain joins TRBV11-2 to TRBJ2-4, with D unclear. The germline V gene encodes CDR1 SGHAT and CDR2 FQNNGV. This CDR3 region has 12 residues. The V end lost 5 bases, the J end lost 4 bases, and 6 bases lay between the germline ends. The CDR3 region is CASSTFKNIQYF. The CDR3 nucleotides are TGTGCCAGCAGCACATTTAAAAACATTCAGTACTTC.

The chain links TRBV7-3 to TRBJ2-1; 11 bases are shared with TRBD2. CDR1 SGHTA and CDR2 FQGTGA come from the germline V gene. The CDR3 has 20 residues. The V gene end was trimmed by 2 bases and the J gene end by 7 bases; junction bases not matched to a gene: 19. The CDR3 spells CASSLGYGLRTSGSLNEQFF. The CDR3 nucleotides are TGTGCCAGCAGCTTAGGCTATGGTTTGAGGACTAGCGGGTCTCTAAATGAGCAGTTCTTC. Complete variable domain (other parts from reference TRBV7-3 and TRBJ2-1): GAGVSQTPSNKVTEKGKYVELRCDPISGHTALYWYRQSLGQGPEFLIYFQGTGAADDSGLPNDRFFAVRPEGSVSTLKIQRTERGDSAVYLCASSLGYGLRTSGSLNEQFFGPGTRLTVL.

V is TRBV5-4 and J is TRBJ2-1; D gene uncertain. CDR3 length equals 12 residues. Germline V gene data show CDR1 as SGHNT and CDR2 as YYREEE (reference sequence). Trimming stripped 2 bases from V and 7 bases from J, with 7 bases between. The CDR3, as DNA: TGTGCCAGCAGCTTTAATCTTAATGAGCAGTTCTTC. It translates to CASSFNLNEQFF. The full variable domain, its missing parts supplied by reference TRBV5-4 and TRBJ2-1, is ETGVTQSPTHLIKTRGQQVTLRCSSQSGHNTVSWYQQALGQGPQFIFQYYREEENGRGNFPPRFSGLQFPNYSSELNVNALELDDSALYLCASSFNLNEQFFGPGTRLTVL.

This clone was seen a handful of times. The rearrangement uses TRBV28 and TRBJ2-5, with TRBD2 matching over 9 bases. Germline-derived CDR1 and CDR2 are MDHEN and SYDVKM. The CDR3 is 17 residues long. Trimming took 6 bases from V and 0 from J; bases not matched to a gene: 11. For the CDR3, the DNA is TGTGCCAGCAGCCCATCTCGGACTAGCGCGAACCAAGAGACCCAGTACTTC. This sequence encodes CASSPSRTSANQETQYF.

Worth noting for this clone: The junction differs from germline at one of its ends, possibly a read error. The chain recombines TRBV19 with TRBJ2-3; 9 bases line up with TRBD1. Germline CDR1 and CDR2: LNHDA and SQIVND (reference sequence). CDR3 length: 15 residues. CDR3 coding DNA: TGTGCCAGTAGTGTAGACAGGGGGAACACAGATACGCAGTATTTT. This encodes CASSVDRGNTDTQYF.

The CDR3 region is CAISAPPGNTEAFF. The CDR3 DNA reads as TGTGCCATCAGTGCCCCCCCGGGGAACACTGAAGCTTTCTTT. The chain carries TRBV10-3 and TRBJ1-1; D call uncertain. Germline V gene sequence: CDR1 ENHRY, CDR2 SYGVKD. Trimming removed 4 bases from V and 1 base from J, with 10 bases in between. The CDR3 has 14 residues.

This chain's CDR3 is CASSPRGPGEQYF. The CDR3 bases are TGTGCCAGCTCACCAAGGGGTCCAGGCGAGCAGTACTTC. The chain combines TRBV18 with TRBJ2-7; a weak D match, TRBD1 (5 bases). The germline gives CDR1 KGHSH, CDR2 LQKENI. Trimming stripped 2 bases from V and 6 bases from J, with 11 bases between. This CDR3 has 13 residues. Filled out from reference TRBV18 and TRBJ2-7, the complete variable domain reads NAGVMQNPRHLVRRRGQEARLRCSPMKGHSHVYWYRQLPEEGLKFMVYLQKENIIDESGMPKERFSAEFPKEGPSILRIQQVVRGDSAAYFCASSPRGPGEQYFGPGTRLTVT.

This rearrangement joins TRBV5-1 to TRBJ2-6, with D uncertain. CDR1 is SGHRS and CDR2 is YFSETQ in the germline V gene. The V end was cut by 0 bases, the J end by 0 bases, with 4 bases between. The CDR3 spans 15 residues. The CDR3 DNA reads TGCGCCAGCAGCTTGGCCTTCTCTGGGGCCAACGTCCTGACTTTC. Amino acid sequence: CASSLAFSGANVLTF.

This clone turned up a few times. The chain couples TRBV9 to TRBJ2-3; 7 nucleotides agree with TRBD1. There are 15 residues in the CDR3. Germline CDR1 reads SGDLS; CDR2 reads YYNGEE. J was trimmed by 3 bases and V by 3 bases; bases with no gene match: 7. CDR3 nucleotide sequence: TGTGCCAGCAGCGCGGGACAGTTCGGGACAGATACGCAGTATTTT. Its protein is CASSAGQFGTDTQYF.

The chain links TRBV4-3 to TRBJ2-7; 8 bases are shared with TRBD2. This CDR3 spans 15 amino acids. V lost 1 base and J lost 6; bases outside the gene matches: 8. Looked up from germline, CDR1 is LGHNA and CDR2 is YSLEER. In nucleotides, the CDR3 is TGCGCCAGCAGCCAAGGGGCGGGAGGTTCATTCGAGCAGTACTTC. Amino acid sequence: CASSQGAGGSFEQYF.

The count of this clone is one. The genes are TRBV11-2 and TRBJ2-7; no definite D call. This CDR3 spans 14 amino acids. Germline assignment: CDR1 SGHAT and CDR2 FQNNGV. The V gene lost 0 bases and the J gene lost 3 bases, with 9 bases spanning the gap. CDR3 sequence (DNA): TGTGCCAGCAGCTTAGACAGGATACTCTACGAGCAGTACTTC. It codes for CASSLDRILYEQYF.

This chain links TRBV19 with TRBJ2-7; 8 bases line up with TRBD1. This CDR3 is 15 amino acids long. In germline, CDR1 is LNHDA, CDR2 SQIVND (reference sequence). After removal of 3 bases from V and 3 bases from J, the junction contained 7 bases not matched to a gene. CDR3 coding DNA: TGTGCCAGTAGTATTACCTCCGGGACAGGCTACGAGCAGTACTTC. This encodes CASSITSGTGYEQYF.

This clone was counted a single time. V usage is TRBV7-3 and J usage is TRBJ2-7, with D perhaps TRBD2 (7 bases). CDR1 SGHTA and CDR2 FQGTGA come from the germline V gene. CDR3 size: 17 residues. Trimming shortened V by 1 base and J by 5 bases, and 21 bases separated the two germline ends. CDR3 coding DNA: TGTGCCAGCAGCTTAATGGCTCGGGGGGCGGGAGCGGACGAGCAGTACTTC. Its translation: CASSLMARGAGADEQYF.

The genes are TRBV7-2 and TRBJ1-2, with 8 bases aligning to TRBD1. Germline V gene lookup returns CDR1 SGHTA and CDR2 FQGNSA. The CDR3 loop spans 17 amino acids. Trimming removed 1 base from V and 0 bases from J; junction bases left unmatched: 7. The CDR3, as DNA: TGTGCCAGCAGCTTAGTGGGACAGGCATCGGCTAACTATGGCTACACCTTC. Its protein is CASSLVGQASANYGYTF.

This chain links TRBV7-2 with TRBJ1-1, with TRBD1 as a possible D gene (5 bases). The CDR3 has 15 residues. With 5 bases removed from V and 0 bases from J, the gap between germline ends came to 13 bases. Germline V gene sequence: CDR1 SGHTA, CDR2 FQGNSA. CDR3 region: CASSPIRTMNTEAFF. The CDR3 DNA reads as TGTGCCAGCAGCCCGATCCGGACAATGAACACTGAAGCTTTCTTT.

The rearrangement uses TRBV13 and TRBJ2-7; 10 bases match TRBD1. Trimming cost V 5 bases and J 4 bases; bases outside gene matches: 14. Germline loops: CDR1 PRHDT, CDR2 FYEKMQ (reference sequence). The CDR3 consists of 17 residues. CDR3 loop: CASSARPPKDRGYEQYF. CDR3 coding DNA: TGTGCCAGCAGCGCCAGGCCCCCGAAGGACAGGGGGTACGAGCAGTACTTC.

The chain combines TRBV13 with TRBJ1-1; the D is unclear. This CDR3 region has 13 residues. CDR1 and CDR2 (germline): PRHDT, FYEKMQ (reference sequence). Trimming removed 8 bases from V and 1 base from J, with 11 bases in between. The DNA for the CDR3 is TGTGCCAGCGACTCTCCCAAGAACACTGAAGCTTTCTTT. As protein: CASDSPKNTEAFF.

The chain combines TRBV5-1 with TRBJ1-1, with D possibly being TRBD1 (6 bases). V lost 3 bases and J lost 10, with 25 bases in between. In germline, CDR1 is SGHRS, CDR2 YFSETQ. This CDR3 has 16 amino acids. CDR3 DNA: TGCGCCAGCAGCTCCATGGACAGCACCTCAGTAGTCGGAGCTTTCTTT. This translates into CASSSMDSTSVVGAFF.

V usage is TRBV5-1 and J usage is TRBJ1-1; possible D gene TRBD1, 6 bases. V lost 5 bases, J lost 3 bases, and 14 bases lay in between. The CDR3 has 14 residues. Germline V CDR1 and CDR2: SGHRS, YFSETQ. The CDR3 sequence: CASSSRTADTEAFF. Written as DNA, the CDR3 is TGCGCCAGCAGTTCCCGGACAGCCGACACTGAAGCTTTCTTT.

The chain recombines TRBV7-9 with TRBJ2-5, with 13 nucleotides matching TRBD2. Germline V gives CDR1 SEHNR, CDR2 FQNEAQ (reference sequence). After removal of 4 bases from V and 2 bases from J, the junction contained 4 bases not matched to a gene. There are 16 residues in the CDR3. Here the CDR3 DNA reads TGTGCCAGCAGCTCGGGACTAGCGGGGACACAAGAGACCCAGTACTTC. Translated: CASSSGLAGTQETQYF.

This clone was seen a single time. The chain links TRBV2 to TRBJ1-6; D gene ambiguous. The CDR3 is 13 residues long. CDR1 is SNHLY and CDR2 is FYNNEI in the germline V gene. V was shortened by 4 bases and J by 5 bases, with 6 bases between the two germline ends. CDR3: CASSVSDNSPLHF. For the CDR3, the DNA is TGTGCCAGCAGTGTGTCGGATAATTCACCCCTCCACTTT.